This T cell receptor beta chain was obtained from a study of blood T cell repertoires in COVID-19. Study context: T cells, B-cell-depleted T cells, or PBMCs provided the cDNA or gDNA that served as material.

Enrollees, about 18 to 95 years old, lived in roughly 24 US areas. Each participant's cohort was designated according to participant-reported clinical history. In the study's own analysis: Reference gene primer amplification in the assay estimated nucleated cell counts. Some clones are missing from TCRdb's copy, which holds only in-frame ones; the method was immunoSEQ multiplex PCR. V, J and clone size are taken as reported in that table, and D and trimming were inferred from the DNA itself. The table records over 110,000 clones, about 87% of them present only once. Trimming at V came to 5 bases and at J to 3 bases, leaving 6 bases not matched to a gene. Germline V CDR1 and CDR2: MNHEY, SVGAGI. The CDR3 is 14 residues long.

The TCR comes from a man aged 45-65 years in a cohort exposed to, infected with or recovered from COVID-19 (not recorded which). The chain is built from TRBV6-5 and TRBJ2-7; 8 bases are a match to TRBD1. Sequences were obtained from PBMCs or T cells enriched from blood (not recorded which). CDR3: CASSRTGKGYEQYF. The CDR3 region has the DNA TGTGCCAGCAGTCGGACAGGGAAGGGCTACGAGCAGTACTTC.